The source of this T cell receptor beta chain is a study of glioma-infiltrating T cells after dendritic cell vaccination. The overall study: Dendritic cells derived from monocytes and pulsed with autologous tumor lysate formed the vaccine. Patients received three intradermal dendritic cell vaccine injections at biweekly intervals.

The primer mix had 60 V beta and 13 J beta primers. Sequenced by immunoSEQ multiplex PCR; TCRdb stores in-frame clones only, minus some. Of 75,000 to 100,000 clones detected, around 80% appear once; the ten largest clones hold nearly 6%. This TCR was recovered from a human donor with glioblastoma. This sample comprised blood, obtained before dendritic cell vaccination.

The CDR3 DNA reads as TGTGCCAGCAGCTTAGGGATCGGGACAGGATCTTACTACGAGCAGTACTTC. Translation: CASSLGIGTGSYYEQYF. The rearrangement uses TRBV11-2 and TRBJ2-7, with 8 bases lining up with TRBD1. The J segment lost 3 bases and the V segment lost 1 base, leaving 11 bases of the junction unmatched. The CDR3 is made up of 17 amino acids. CDR1 is SGHAT and CDR2 is FQNNGV in the germline V gene.